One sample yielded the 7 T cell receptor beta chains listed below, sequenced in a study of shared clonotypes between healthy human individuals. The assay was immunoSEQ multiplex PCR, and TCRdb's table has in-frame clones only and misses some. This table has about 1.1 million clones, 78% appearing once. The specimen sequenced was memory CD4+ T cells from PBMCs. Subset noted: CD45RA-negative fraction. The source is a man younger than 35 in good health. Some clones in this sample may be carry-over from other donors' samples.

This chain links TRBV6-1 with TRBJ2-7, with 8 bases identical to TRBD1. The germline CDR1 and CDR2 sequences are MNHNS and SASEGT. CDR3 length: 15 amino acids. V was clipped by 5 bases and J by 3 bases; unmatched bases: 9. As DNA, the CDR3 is TGTGCCAGCAGTTCTCCGGGACAGGCCCACTACGAGCAGTACTTC. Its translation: CASSSPGQAHYEQYF.

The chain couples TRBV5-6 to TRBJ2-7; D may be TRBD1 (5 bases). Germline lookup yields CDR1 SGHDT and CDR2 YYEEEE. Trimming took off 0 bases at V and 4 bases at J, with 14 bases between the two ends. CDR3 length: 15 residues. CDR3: CASSLAGLRSYEQYF. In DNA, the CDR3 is TGTGCCAGCAGCTTGGCAGGGTTGAGGAGTTACGAGCAGTACTTC.

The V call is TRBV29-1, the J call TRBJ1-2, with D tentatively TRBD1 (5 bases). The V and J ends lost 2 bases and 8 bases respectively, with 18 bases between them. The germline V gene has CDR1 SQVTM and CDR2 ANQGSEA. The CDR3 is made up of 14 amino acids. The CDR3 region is CSVEPSALWGGYTF. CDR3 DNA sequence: TGCAGCGTTGAACCGAGCGCCCTTTGGGGGGGCTACACCTTC.

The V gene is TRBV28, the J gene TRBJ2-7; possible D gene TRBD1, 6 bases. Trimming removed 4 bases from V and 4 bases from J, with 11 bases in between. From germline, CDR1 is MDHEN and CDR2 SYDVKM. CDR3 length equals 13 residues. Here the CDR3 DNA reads TGTGCCAGCAGTTACAGGGTTATGTACGAGCAGTACTTC. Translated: CASSYRVMYEQYF.

The CDR3, as DNA: TGTGCCAGCAGTCGCGGGACAGGGGTTGGCTACACCTTC. Protein: CASSRGTGVGYTF. This rearrangement joins TRBV27 to TRBJ1-2; TRBD1 matches at 10 bases. Germline V lookup: CDR1 MNHEY, CDR2 SMNVEV (reference sequence). The CDR3 totals 13 residues. Unmatched junction bases numbered 4, after V lost 5 bases and J lost 7 bases.

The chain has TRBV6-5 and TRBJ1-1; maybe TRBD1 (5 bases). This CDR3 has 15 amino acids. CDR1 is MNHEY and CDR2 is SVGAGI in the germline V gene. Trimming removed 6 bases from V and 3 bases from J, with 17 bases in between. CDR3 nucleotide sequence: TGTGCCAGCAGGAACCTGGCGGGGGGGGACACTGAAGCTTTCTTT. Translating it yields CASRNLAGGDTEAFF.

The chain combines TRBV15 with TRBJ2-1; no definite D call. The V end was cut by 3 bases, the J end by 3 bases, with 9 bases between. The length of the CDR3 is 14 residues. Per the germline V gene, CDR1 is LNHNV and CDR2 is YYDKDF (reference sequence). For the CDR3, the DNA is TGTGCCACCAGCAGGTTACCTAGCTACAATGAGCAGTTCTTC. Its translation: CATSRLPSYNEQFF.